These T cell receptor beta chains were read from a single sample in a study of control samples from healthy donors and cancer patients. Produced via immunoSEQ multiplex PCR; TCRdb's table is partial and in-frame only. The repertoire holds about 130,000 clones, roughly 94% seen once, with 14% in the top ten. The source material was PBMCs. These receptors all come from a man in his sixties with colorectal cancer. The CDR3 runs from the conserved cysteine through the conserved F or W. D genes are given only for firm matches. Some rows have no size entry. The others give once, few or many, or a class for an expanded clone.

CDR3,DNA,size,D,J,V
CAITPGDLGNEQFF,TGTGCCATCACCCCGGGGGACTTGGGCAATGAGCAGTTCTTC,NA,NA,TRBJ2-1,TRBV10-3
CAWSGSPYEQYF,TGTGCCTGGAGTGGTTCTCCCTACGAGCAGTACTTC,NA,NA,TRBJ2-7,TRBV30
CAISGQADYGYTF,TGTGCCATCAGTGGACAGGCTGACTATGGCTACACCTTC,NA,NA,TRBJ1-2,TRBV10-3
CASSATSGFDNEQFF,TGTGCCAGCAGCGCGACTAGCGGTTTCGACAATGAGCAGTTCTTC,NA,TRBD2,TRBJ2-1,TRBV9
CASSQTGMGQPQHF,TGTGCCAGCAGTCAAACAGGGATGGGTCAGCCCCAGCATTTT,NA,NA,TRBJ1-5,TRBV6-6
CASSLQGEKLFF,TGTGCCAGCAGCTTACAAGGTGAAAAACTGTTTTTT,NA,NA,TRBJ1-4,TRBV7-2
CATSGGFNTGELFF,TGTGCCACCTCAGGGGGATTTAACACCGGGGAGCTGTTTTTT,NA,TRBD1,TRBJ2-2,TRBV27
CASSLRVNTEAFF,TGTGCCAGCAGCTTGAGGGTGAACACTGAAGCTTTCTTT,NA,NA,TRBJ1-1,TRBV5-5
CASSEGFSYEQYF,TGTGCCAGCAGCGAGGGGTTCTCCTACGAGCAGTACTTC,NA,NA,TRBJ2-7,TRBV9
CASSTDRTYLYNQPQHF,TGTGCCAGTAGTACTGACAGGACTTACCTTTACAATCAGCCCCAGCATTTT,once,NA,TRBJ1-5,TRBV19
CASSPLAGGQETQYF,TGTGCCAGCTCCCCACTAGCGGGGGGCCAAGAGACCCAGTACTTC,NA,TRBD2,TRBJ2-5,TRBV18
CASTPVGGTEAFF,TGTGCCAGCACCCCAGTCGGTGGCACTGAAGCTTTCTTT,NA,NA,TRBJ1-1,TRBV7-9
CASSVDPKRGTLDYGYTF,TGTGCCAGCAGCGTAGATCCCAAAAGGGGGACACTTGACTACGGCTACACCTTC,NA,NA,TRBJ1-2,TRBV9
CASSLEADRGRNQPQHF,TGTGCCAGCAGCTTGGAGGCGGACAGGGGTAGAAATCAGCCCCAGCATTTT,NA,TRBD1,TRBJ1-5,TRBV5-8
CASSMPGQYYEQYF,TGTGCCAGCAGCATGCCGGGACAATACTACGAGCAGTACTTC,NA,NA,TRBJ2-7,TRBV11-2
CASSLQGAGSPLHF,TGTGCCAGCAGTTTACAGGGGGCGGGTTCACCCCTCCACTTT,once,TRBD1,TRBJ1-6,TRBV28
CASSAGQGLLYSGNTIYF,TGTGCCAGCAGCGCGGGACAGGGACTACTATACTCTGGAAACACCATATATTTT,NA,TRBD1,TRBJ1-3,TRBV5-6
CASSPPGRGVYEQYF,TGTGCCAGCTCACCACCGGGCAGGGGAGTTTACGAGCAGTACTTC,NA,NA,TRBJ2-7,TRBV18
CASSSHPGQAYEQYF,TGTGCCAGCAGCTCCCACCCGGGACAGGCCTACGAGCAGTACTTC,NA,TRBD1,TRBJ2-7,TRBV5-6
CASSLGLGRETEAFF,TGTGCCAGCAGCTTAGGTCTGGGAAGGGAGACTGAAGCTTTCTTT,NA,NA,TRBJ1-1,TRBV7-9
CASSFGNSPLHF,TGTGCCAGCAGTTTCGGGAATTCACCCCTCCACTTT,once,NA,TRBJ1-6,TRBV28
CATHPRSLNTEAFF,TGTGCCACCCACCCCCGGAGCCTAAACACTGAAGCTTTCTTT,NA,NA,TRBJ1-1,TRBV24-1
CASSYSGVGLMNEQFF,TGTGCCAGCAGTTACTCGGGAGTTGGTCTAATGAATGAGCAGTTCTTC,NA,NA,TRBJ2-1,TRBV6-5
CATSRAADRQETQYF,TGTGCCACCAGCAGAGCGGCGGACCGCCAAGAGACCCAGTACTTC,NA,NA,TRBJ2-5,TRBV15
CASRGDSFYGYTF,TGTGCCAGCAGGGGGGACTCTTTTTATGGCTACACCTTC,once,NA,TRBJ1-2,TRBV9
CASSLIRGMNTEAFF,TGCGCCAGCAGCTTGATAAGGGGCATGAACACTGAAGCTTTCTTT,NA,NA,TRBJ1-1,TRBV5-1
CASSLGGGWTLSSTDTQYF,TGTGCCAGCAGCTTGGGGGGGGGCTGGACGCTTTCTAGCACAGATACGCAGTATTTT,NA,NA,TRBJ2-3,TRBV5-4
CASSLDRGRGEAFF,TGCGCCAGCAGCCTGGACAGGGGGCGGGGTGAAGCTTTCTTT,NA,TRBD1,TRBJ1-1,TRBV4-3
CASSDKGAGANTGELFF,TGCGCCAGCAGTGATAAGGGGGCGGGGGCGAACACCGGGGAGCTGTTTTTT,NA,NA,TRBJ2-2,TRBV10-2
CASSAGQGVYNEQFF,TGTGCCAGCAGCGCAGGACAGGGAGTCTACAATGAGCAGTTCTTC,NA,TRBD1,TRBJ2-1,TRBV9
CASSSRDLTYEQYF,TGTGCCAGCAGCTCCCGGGACTTAACCTACGAGCAGTACTTC,NA,NA,TRBJ2-7,TRBV11-2
CASSLSLIGSTDTQYF,TGCGCCAGCAGCTTGAGTTTAATTGGGAGCACAGATACGCAGTATTTT,NA,NA,TRBJ2-3,TRBV5-1
CATSTSQRDTEAFF,TGTGCCACCAGCACTTCACAGCGGGACACTGAAGCTTTCTTT,NA,NA,TRBJ1-1,TRBV15
CASSRGGRTGELFF,TGTGCCAGCAGCCGGGGGGGACGCACCGGGGAGCTGTTTTTT,NA,TRBD2,TRBJ2-2,TRBV3-1/TRBV3-2
CASSLLRGGYNEQFF,TGCGCCAGCAGCTTATTACGGGGGGGCTACAATGAGCAGTTCTTC,NA,TRBD2,TRBJ2-1,TRBV5-1